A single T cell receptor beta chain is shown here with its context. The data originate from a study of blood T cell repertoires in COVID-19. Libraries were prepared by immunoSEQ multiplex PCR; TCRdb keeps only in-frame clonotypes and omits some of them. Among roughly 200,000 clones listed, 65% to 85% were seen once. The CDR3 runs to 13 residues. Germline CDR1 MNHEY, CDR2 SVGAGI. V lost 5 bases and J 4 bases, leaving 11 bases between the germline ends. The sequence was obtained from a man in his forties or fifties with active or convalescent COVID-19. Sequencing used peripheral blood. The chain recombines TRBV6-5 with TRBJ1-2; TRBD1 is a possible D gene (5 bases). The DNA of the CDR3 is TGTGCCAGCAGTCGTACAGGTCTCTATGGCTACACCTTC. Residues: CASSRTGLYGYTF.